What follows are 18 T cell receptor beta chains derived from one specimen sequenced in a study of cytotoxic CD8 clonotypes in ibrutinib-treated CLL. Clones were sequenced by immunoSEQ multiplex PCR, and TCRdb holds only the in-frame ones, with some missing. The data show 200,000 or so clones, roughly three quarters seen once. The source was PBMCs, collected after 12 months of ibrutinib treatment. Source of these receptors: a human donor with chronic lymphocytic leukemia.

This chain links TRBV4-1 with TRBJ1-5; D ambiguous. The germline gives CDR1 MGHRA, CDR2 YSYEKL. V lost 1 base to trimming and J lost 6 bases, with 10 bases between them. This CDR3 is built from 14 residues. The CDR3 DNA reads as TGCGCCAGCAGCCAAGGCTTTGGTGGTCAGCCCCAGCATTTT. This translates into CASSQGFGGQPQHF.

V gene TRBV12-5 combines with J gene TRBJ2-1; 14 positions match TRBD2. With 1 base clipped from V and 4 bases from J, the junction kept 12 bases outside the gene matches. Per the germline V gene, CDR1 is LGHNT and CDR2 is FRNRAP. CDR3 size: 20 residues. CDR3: CASGLGLGTSGRGGYNEQFF. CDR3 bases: TGTGCTAGTGGTTTGGGACTCGGGACTAGCGGGAGAGGGGGTTACAATGAGCAGTTCTTC.

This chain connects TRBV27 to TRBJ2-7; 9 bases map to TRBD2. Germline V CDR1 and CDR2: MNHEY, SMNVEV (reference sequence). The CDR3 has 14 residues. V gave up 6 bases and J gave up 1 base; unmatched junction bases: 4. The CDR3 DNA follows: TGTGCCAGCAGACAGCGGGAGGTATCCTACGAGCAGTACTTC. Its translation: CASRQREVSYEQYF.

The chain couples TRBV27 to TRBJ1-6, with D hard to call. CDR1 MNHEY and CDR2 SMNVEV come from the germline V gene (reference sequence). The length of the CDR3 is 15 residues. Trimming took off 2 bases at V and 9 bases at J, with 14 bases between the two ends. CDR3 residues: CASSLQAPRISPLHF. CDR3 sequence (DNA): TGTGCCAGCAGTTTACAGGCGCCCAGGATTTCACCCCTCCACTTT.

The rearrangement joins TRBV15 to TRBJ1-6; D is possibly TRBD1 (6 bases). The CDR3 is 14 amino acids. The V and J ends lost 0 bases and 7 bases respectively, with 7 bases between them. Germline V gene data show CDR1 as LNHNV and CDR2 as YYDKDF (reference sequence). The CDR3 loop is CATSRDRGNSPLHF. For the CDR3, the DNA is TGTGCCACCAGCAGAGACAGGGGAAATTCACCCCTCCACTTT.

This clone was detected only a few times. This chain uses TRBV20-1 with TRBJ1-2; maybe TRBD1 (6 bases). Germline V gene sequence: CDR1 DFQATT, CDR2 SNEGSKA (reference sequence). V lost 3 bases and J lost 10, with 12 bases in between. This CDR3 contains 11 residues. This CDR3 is CSASRDTYYTF. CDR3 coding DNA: TGCAGTGCTAGCCGGGACACTTACTACACCTTC.

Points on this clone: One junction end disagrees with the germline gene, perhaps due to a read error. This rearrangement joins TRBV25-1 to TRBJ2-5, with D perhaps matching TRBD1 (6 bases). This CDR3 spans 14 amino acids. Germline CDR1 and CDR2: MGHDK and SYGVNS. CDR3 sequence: CASSVDRYQETQYF. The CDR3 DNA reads TGTGCCAGCAGTGTCGACAGGTACCAGGAGACCCAGTACTTC.

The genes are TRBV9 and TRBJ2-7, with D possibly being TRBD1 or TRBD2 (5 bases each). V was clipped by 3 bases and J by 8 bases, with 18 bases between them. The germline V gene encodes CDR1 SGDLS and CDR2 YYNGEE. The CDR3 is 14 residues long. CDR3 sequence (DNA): TGTGCCAGCAGCGCAAACCTCCGGGACGCCAAGCAGTACTTC. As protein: CASSANLRDAKQYF.

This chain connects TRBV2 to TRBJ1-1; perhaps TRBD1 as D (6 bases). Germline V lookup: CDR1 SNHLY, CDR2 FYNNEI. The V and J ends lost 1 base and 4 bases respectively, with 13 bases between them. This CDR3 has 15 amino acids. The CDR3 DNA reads TGTGCCAGCAGTGAAGTTAAAAAGGGGGGCACTGAAGCTTTCTTT. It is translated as CASSEVKKGGTEAFF.

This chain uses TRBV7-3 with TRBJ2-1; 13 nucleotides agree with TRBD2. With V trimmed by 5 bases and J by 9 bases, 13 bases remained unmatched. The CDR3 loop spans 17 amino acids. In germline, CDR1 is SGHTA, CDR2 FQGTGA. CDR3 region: CASSPLRTSGSRGEQFF. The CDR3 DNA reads TGTGCCAGCAGCCCCCTCAGGACTAGCGGGAGTAGGGGTGAGCAGTTCTTC.

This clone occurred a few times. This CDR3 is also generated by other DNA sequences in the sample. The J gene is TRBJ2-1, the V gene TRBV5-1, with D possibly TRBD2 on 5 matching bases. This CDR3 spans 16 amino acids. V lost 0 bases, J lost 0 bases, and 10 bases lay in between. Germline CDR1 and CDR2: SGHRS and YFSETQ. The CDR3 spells CASSLGLAGSYNEQFF. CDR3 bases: TGCGCCAGCAGCTTGGGGCTAGCAGGCTCCTACAATGAGCAGTTCTTC.

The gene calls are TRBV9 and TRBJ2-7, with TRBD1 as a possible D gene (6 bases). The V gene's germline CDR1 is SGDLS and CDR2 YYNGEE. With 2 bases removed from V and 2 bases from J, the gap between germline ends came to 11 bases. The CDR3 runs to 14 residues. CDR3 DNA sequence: TGTGCCAGCAGCGTTGGGGGCCTTACCTACGAGCAGTACTTC. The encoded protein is CASSVGGLTYEQYF. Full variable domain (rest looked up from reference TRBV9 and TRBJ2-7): DSGVTQTPKHLITATGQRVTLRCSPRSGDLSVYWYQQSLDQGLQFLIQYYNGEERAKGNILERFSAQQFPDLHSELNLSSLELGDSALYFCASSVGGLTYEQYFGPGTRLTVT.

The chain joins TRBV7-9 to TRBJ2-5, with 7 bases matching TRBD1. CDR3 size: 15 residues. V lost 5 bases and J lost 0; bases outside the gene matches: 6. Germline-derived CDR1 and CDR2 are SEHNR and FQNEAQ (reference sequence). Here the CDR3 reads CASSPTDRDQETQYF. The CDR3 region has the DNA TGTGCCAGCAGCCCTACAGACAGGGACCAAGAGACCCAGTACTTC.

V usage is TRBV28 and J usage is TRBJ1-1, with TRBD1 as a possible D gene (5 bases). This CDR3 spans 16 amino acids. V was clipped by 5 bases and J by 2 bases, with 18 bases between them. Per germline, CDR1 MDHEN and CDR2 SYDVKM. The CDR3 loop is CASSPFGQGGNTEAFF. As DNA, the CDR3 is TGTGCCAGCAGTCCCTTCGGGCAGGGAGGTAACACTGAAGCTTTCTTT.

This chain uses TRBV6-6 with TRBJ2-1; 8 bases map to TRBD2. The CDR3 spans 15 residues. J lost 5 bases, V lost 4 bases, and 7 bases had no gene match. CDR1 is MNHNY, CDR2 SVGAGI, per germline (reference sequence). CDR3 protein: CASSWVGRADNEQFF. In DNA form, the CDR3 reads TGTGCCAGCAGTTGGGTCGGGAGGGCTGACAATGAGCAGTTCTTC.

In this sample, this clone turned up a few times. The CDR3 is CASRISGKTNEQFF. The CDR3 DNA is TGTGCCAGCAGGATTAGCGGGAAGACGAATGAGCAGTTCTTC. The chain recombines TRBV28 with TRBJ2-1; TRBD2 aligns across 8 bases. The CDR3 extends over 14 amino acids. Trimming at V came to 6 bases and at J to 7 bases, leaving 8 bases not matched to a gene. Germline lookup yields CDR1 MDHEN and CDR2 SYDVKM.

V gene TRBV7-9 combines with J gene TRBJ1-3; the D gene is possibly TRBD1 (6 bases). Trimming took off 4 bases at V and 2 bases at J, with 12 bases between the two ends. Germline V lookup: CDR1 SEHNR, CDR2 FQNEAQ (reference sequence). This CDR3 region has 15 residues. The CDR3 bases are TGTGCCAGCAGCTCCGGGAACAGGGCTGGAAACACCATATATTTT. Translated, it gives CASSSGNRAGNTIYF.

For the CDR3, the DNA is TGTGCCAGCTCCCCGGCGGGACCAATCCCCGAGCAGTACTTC. Protein product: CASSPAGPIPEQYF. V and J are TRBV13 and TRBJ2-7, with D perhaps TRBD2 (6 bases). The germline CDR1 and CDR2 sequences are PRHDT and FYEKMQ (reference sequence). This CDR3 contains 14 residues. V lost 8 bases, J lost 6 bases, and 20 bases lay in between.